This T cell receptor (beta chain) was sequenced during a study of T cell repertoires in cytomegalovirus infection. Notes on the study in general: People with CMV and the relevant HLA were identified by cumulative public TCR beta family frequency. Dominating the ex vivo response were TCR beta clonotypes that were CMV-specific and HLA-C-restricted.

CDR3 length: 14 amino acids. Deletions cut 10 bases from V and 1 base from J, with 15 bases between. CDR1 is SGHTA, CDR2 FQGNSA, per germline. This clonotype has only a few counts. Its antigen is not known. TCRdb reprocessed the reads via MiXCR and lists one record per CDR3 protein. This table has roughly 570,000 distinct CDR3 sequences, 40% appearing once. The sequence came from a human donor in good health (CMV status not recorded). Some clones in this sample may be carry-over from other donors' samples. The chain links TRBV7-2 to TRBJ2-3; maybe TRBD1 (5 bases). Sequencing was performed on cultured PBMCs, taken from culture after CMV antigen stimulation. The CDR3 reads CATAFRVGTDTQYF. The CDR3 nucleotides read TGTGCCACCGCGTTCAGGGTTGGCACAGATACGCAGTATTTT.